This entry describes one T cell receptor (beta chain). Its matching antigen is unknown. These data belong to a study of T cell responses to AZD1222 COVID-19 vaccine. General study points: Reports say nearly half of spike-specific TCRs go after unmutated variant regions.

Sequencing used immunoSEQ multiplex PCR; TCRdb keeps in-frame clones, though not all of them. The sample records 150,000 or so clones, over 85% being singletons. The receptor was derived from an adult in good health. Sequencing used peripheral blood, obtained on day 0 of AZD1222 vaccination.

CDR3 residues: CASSNGGREYEQYF. CDR3 in DNA: TGTGCCAGTAGTAACGGGGGGAGGGAGTACGAGCAGTACTTC. This chain joins TRBV19 and TRBJ2-7; 7 positions agree with TRBD2. From germline, CDR1 is LNHDA and CDR2 SQIVND (reference sequence). The CDR3 is 14 residues long. The trim removed 4 bases at V and 4 bases at J, leaving 7 bases unmatched.